The T cell receptor beta chain under discussion was sequenced for a study of blood T cell repertoires in COVID-19. Study-wide context: Collection of acute and convalescent COVID-19 samples took place in the United States, Italy and Spain. PBMCs, B-cell-depleted T cells, or T cells provided the cDNA or gDNA that made up the material.

Germline lookup yields CDR1 MNHEY and CDR2 SMNVEV (reference sequence). This CDR3 contains 13 residues. Germline trimming cut 6 bases from V and 4 bases from J; bases unmatched to any gene: 3. The assay was immunoSEQ multiplex PCR, and TCRdb's table has in-frame clones only and misses some. This sample carries under 200,000 clones, approximately 81% of them seen once, and the ten largest clones take around 1%. This clone was seen a single time. The V and J genes are TRBV27 and TRBJ2-5; 9 bases line up with TRBD1. What was sequenced was peripheral blood. This clonotype originated in a man in his forties with acute or convalescent COVID-19. In DNA, the CDR3 is TGTGCCAGCAGGAGGGGACAGGGAGAGACCCAGTACTTC. This translates into CASRRGQGETQYF.